This entry lists 24 T cell receptor beta chains sequenced from one sample in a study of neoadjuvant anti-PD-1 for oral cavity cancer. Clones were read by immunoSEQ multiplex PCR, and TCRdb kept only the in-frame ones, dropping some. In the table there are over 11,000 clones, around 72% of which are singletons. As for time point: after neoadjuvant nivolumab, at surgical resection. This specimen consisted of PBMCs, obtained after nivolumab (anti-PD-1) treatment. The source of these receptors is a person between 40 and 85 years old with oral cavity squamous cell carcinoma.

The rearrangement joins TRBV11-2 to TRBJ2-7; D unresolved. The CDR3 spans 13 residues. The V end lost 2 bases, the J end lost 0 bases, and 5 bases lay between the germline ends. Germline loops: CDR1 SGHAT, CDR2 FQNNGV. CDR3 coding DNA: TGTGCCAGCAGCTTAACTTTCTCCTACGAGCAGTACTTC. It specifies CASSLTFSYEQYF.

This chain joins TRBV27 and TRBJ2-1; 7 nucleotides line up with TRBD2. V gave up 5 bases and J gave up 8 bases; unmatched junction bases: 9. The CDR3 contains 14 residues. Germline V CDR1 and CDR2: MNHEY, SMNVEV (reference sequence). The CDR3 protein is CASSPAGPADEQFF. In DNA form, the CDR3 reads TGTGCCAGCAGTCCAGCGGGGCCAGCCGATGAGCAGTTCTTC.

The chain links TRBV20-1 to TRBJ1-4; D not resolved. Germline CDR1 and CDR2: DFQATT and SNEGSKA (reference sequence). The CDR3 runs 11 residues. V dropped 2 bases and J dropped 5 bases, with 3 bases sitting between them. The CDR3 region is CSARPNEKLFF. In nucleotides, the CDR3 is TGCAGTGCTAGACCGAATGAAAAACTGTTTTTT.

This clone was recorded a few times. CDR3 in DNA: TGTGCCAGCAGCTCCCACGACAGCTATGGCTACACCTTC. This codes for CASSSHDSYGYTF. The chain uses TRBV11-2 and TRBJ1-2; TRBD1 is a possible D gene (5 bases). Between the trimmed V and J ends, which lost 4 bases and 4 bases, there was a span of 10 bases. CDR1 is SGHAT, CDR2 FQNNGV, per germline. The CDR3 consists of 13 residues.

V usage is TRBV10-2 and J usage is TRBJ1-2; D unresolved. CDR3 length: 13 amino acids. CDR1 is WSHSY, CDR2 SAAADI, per germline. Between the trimmed V and J ends, which lost 6 bases and 0 bases, there was a span of 8 bases. The CDR3: CASSPEPNYGYTF. CDR3 bases: TGCGCCAGCAGCCCTGAACCTAACTATGGCTACACCTTC.

The chain has TRBV6-4 and TRBJ2-1, with TRBD1 as a possible D gene (5 bases). Germline V gene sequence: CDR1 MRHNA, CDR2 SNTAGT. Trimming left V 2 bases short and J 4 bases short, with 6 bases between. There are 13 residues in the CDR3. The CDR3 here is CASSDGQYNEQFF. CDR3 sequence (DNA): TGTGCCAGCAGTGACGGACAATACAATGAGCAGTTCTTC.

The V call is TRBV13, the J call TRBJ2-2; D is perhaps TRBD2 (6 bases). Germline assignment: CDR1 PRHDT and CDR2 FYEKMQ (reference sequence). The CDR3 runs 16 residues. The V end lost 2 bases, the J end lost 0 bases, and 10 bases lay between the germline ends. The DNA for the CDR3 is TGTGCCAGCAGCTTAATGGCTAGCGCGAACACCGGGGAGCTGTTTTTT. It translates to CASSLMASANTGELFF.

J is TRBJ2-1 and V is TRBV10-2; 9 bases are shared with TRBD1. The V gene's germline CDR1 is WSHSY and CDR2 SAAADI. The CDR3 is 17 residues long. The V segment lost 0 bases and the J segment 3 bases; nucleotides outside the gene matches: 6. CDR3: CASSESTGTGLYNEQFF. The CDR3 bases are TGCGCCAGCAGTGAGTCTACCGGGACAGGGCTCTACAATGAGCAGTTCTTC.

This clone was picked up a small number of times. V is TRBV7-6 and J is TRBJ2-7, with 15 nucleotides matching TRBD2. The J segment lost 3 bases and the V segment lost 6 bases, leaving 9 bases of the junction unmatched. This CDR3 region has 17 residues. Germline V CDR1 and CDR2: SGHVS, FNYEAQ. CDR3 sequence reads: CASSPGLAGGGVYEQYF. The CDR3 nucleotides are TGTGCCAGCAGTCCGGGACTAGCGGGAGGAGGAGTCTACGAGCAGTACTTC.

The chain combines TRBV19 with TRBJ2-5, with 10 bases that match TRBD2. The CDR3 runs 15 residues. Trimming removed 6 bases from V and 4 bases from J; junction bases left unmatched: 8. Germline CDR1 and CDR2: LNHDA and SQIVND (reference sequence). The DNA of the CDR3 is TGTGCCAGTAGACTAGCGGGAATGTCGGGAGAGACCCAGTACTTC. The encoded protein is CASRLAGMSGETQYF.

This clone was counted a few times. V and J are TRBV7-9 and TRBJ2-1; D ambiguous. Germline-derived CDR1 and CDR2 are SEHNR and FQNEAQ (reference sequence). This CDR3 has 12 residues. V was trimmed by 4 bases and J by 7 bases, leaving 8 bases between them. This CDR3 is CASSSARNEQFF. DNA of the CDR3: TGTGCCAGCAGCTCCGCTAGAAATGAGCAGTTCTTC.

This clone was picked up a small number of times. V and J are TRBV27 and TRBJ1-5; possibly TRBD1 for D (5 bases). The CDR3 consists of 12 residues. Germline assignment: CDR1 MNHEY and CDR2 SMNVEV (reference sequence). The V gene lost 8 bases and the J gene lost 6 bases, with 11 bases spanning the gap. CDR3 residues: CASGERGQPQHF. The CDR3 DNA follows: TGTGCCAGCGGGGAGAGGGGTCAGCCCCAGCATTTT.

This clone was seen only a few times. This chain links TRBV9 with TRBJ1-2; a weak D match, TRBD1 (5 bases). This CDR3 is 14 amino acids long. In germline, CDR1 is SGDLS, CDR2 YYNGEE. V was pared by 3 bases and J by 5 bases, with 14 bases between. As DNA, the CDR3 is TGTGCCAGCAGCGACGGGACGGAGAGGTATGGCTACACCTTC. The encoded protein is CASSDGTERYGYTF.

Written as DNA, the CDR3 is TGCGCCAGCAGCCAGGACACCACGGAGACCCAGTACTTC. Translated, it gives CASSQDTTETQYF. This chain joins TRBV5-1 and TRBJ2-5, with D possibly matching TRBD1 (5 bases). Looked up from germline, CDR1 is SGHRS and CDR2 is YFSETQ. Trimming removed 4 bases from V and 5 bases from J, with 12 bases in between. The CDR3 runs 13 residues.

The chain employs TRBV5-1 and TRBJ1-1, with TRBD1 identical over 7 bases. Per germline, CDR1 SGHRS and CDR2 YFSETQ. The V and J ends lost 1 base and 5 bases, in that order; junction bases with no gene match: 8. This CDR3 is built from 15 residues. CDR3 loop: CASSLSPGQATEAFF. CDR3 coding DNA: TGCGCCAGCAGCTTGTCCCCCGGACAGGCGACTGAAGCTTTCTTT.

This clone has a single count. This rearrangement joins TRBV2 to TRBJ2-1, with D unclear. The V and J ends lost 6 bases and 5 bases respectively, with 8 bases between them. Germline V gene sequence: CDR1 SNHLY, CDR2 FYNNEI. This CDR3 is built from 12 residues. The DNA for the CDR3 is TGTGCCAGCAGGGATGATAACAATGAGCAGTTCTTC. Amino acid sequence: CASRDDNNEQFF.

J is TRBJ2-3 and V is TRBV5-1; 8 nucleotides line up with TRBD2. The CDR3 extends over 15 amino acids. Trimming cost V 4 bases and J 5 bases; bases outside gene matches: 9. Germline V gene data show CDR1 as SGHRS and CDR2 as YFSETQ. DNA for the CDR3: TGCGCCAGCAGCGGATTAGCGGGATACCGAGATACGCAGTATTTT. Protein: CASSGLAGYRDTQYF.

The genes are TRBV5-1 and TRBJ1-4, with D uncertain. Per germline, CDR1 SGHRS and CDR2 YFSETQ. Trimming cost V 0 bases and J 6 bases, with 9 bases left between them. The CDR3 has 14 residues. CDR3 nucleotide sequence: TGCGCCAGCAGCTTGGATGGACCGGATGAAAAACTGTTTTTT. This gives the protein CASSLDGPDEKLFF.

The chain is built from TRBV6-5 and TRBJ2-1; 7 nucleotides line up with TRBD2. This CDR3 is 15 amino acids long. The germline CDR1 and CDR2 sequences are MNHEY and SVGAGI. Trimming took 6 bases from V and 5 from J; bases not matched to a gene: 10. The CDR3 bases are TGTGCCAGCAGCCCCGGACTAGGGGTACACAATGAGCAGTTCTTC. Its protein product is CASSPGLGVHNEQFF.

This chain connects TRBV28 to TRBJ2-1; 9 bases agree with TRBD2. The CDR3 has 17 residues. Trimming at V came to 6 bases and at J to 4 bases, leaving 13 bases not matched to a gene. The germline CDR1 and CDR2 sequences are MDHEN and SYDVKM. In DNA, the CDR3 is TGTGCCAGCAGCATAGTGAGACTAGCGGTTTCTTACAATGAGCAGTTCTTC. This translates into CASSIVRLAVSYNEQFF. Based on the CDR3 plus reference TRBV28 and TRBJ2-1, the full variable domain is DVKVTQSSRYLVKRTGEKVFLECVQDMDHENMFWYRQDPGLGLRLIYFSYDVKMKEKGDIPEGYSVSREKKERFSLILESASTNQTSMYLCASSIVRLAVSYNEQFFGPGTRLTVL.

This clone is a singleton in its sample. V is TRBV27 and J is TRBJ1-2, with D possibly TRBD1 on 5 matching bases. This CDR3 spans 15 amino acids. Germline assignment: CDR1 MNHEY and CDR2 SMNVEV (reference sequence). The ends were cut back, 4 bases at V and 0 bases at J, with 12 bases in the middle. CDR3 in DNA: TGTGCCAGCAGTTACGCCTCGGGGGCTAACTATGGCTACACCTTC. It codes for CASSYASGANYGYTF.

V usage is TRBV6-5 and J usage is TRBJ1-4, with D unclear. This CDR3 is built from 14 residues. Per the germline V gene, CDR1 is MNHEY and CDR2 is SVGAGI. The germline V and J ends were trimmed by 6 bases and 7 bases, with 15 bases remaining between them. DNA for the CDR3: TGTGCCAGCAGGGCAACAGCTAATCGTGAAAAACTGTTTTTT. It codes for CASRATANREKLFF.

The chain combines TRBV1 with TRBJ2-7; no check of the table's D call, TRBD1, against the DNA was made. TRBV1 is described as a pseudogene. The CDR3 runs 16 residues. The CDR3 region is CTSSQDHGTGAYEQYF. DNA of the CDR3: TGCACCAGCAGCCAAGATCATGGGACAGGAGCCTACGAGCAGTACTTC.

In nucleotides, the CDR3 is TGTGCCAGCAGCTTAGGGGTTCTCTCTGGAAACACCATATATTTT. Translating it yields CASSLGVLSGNTIYF. The chain joins TRBV7-2 to TRBJ1-3; D gene uncertain. The CDR3 is 15 residues long. Germline lookup yields CDR1 SGHTA and CDR2 FQGNSA. V shed 1 base and J shed 0 bases, with 7 bases lying between them.